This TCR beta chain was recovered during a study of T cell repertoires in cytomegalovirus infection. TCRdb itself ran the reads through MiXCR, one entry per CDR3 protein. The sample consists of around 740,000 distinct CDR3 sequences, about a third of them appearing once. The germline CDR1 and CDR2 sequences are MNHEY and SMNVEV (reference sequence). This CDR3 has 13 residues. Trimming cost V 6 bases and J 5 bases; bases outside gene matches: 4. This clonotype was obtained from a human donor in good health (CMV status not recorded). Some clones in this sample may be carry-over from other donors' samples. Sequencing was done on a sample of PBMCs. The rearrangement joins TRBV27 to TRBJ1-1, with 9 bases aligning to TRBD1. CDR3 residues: CASSDRGFTEAFF. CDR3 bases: TGTGCCAGCAGCGACAGGGGGTTTACTGAAGCTTTCTTT.